This T cell receptor beta chain was captured in a study of T cell clonotyping in hematopoietic cell transplantation. Method: immunoSEQ multiplex PCR; TCRdb's copy keeps in-frame clones and lacks some. The table has about 12,000 clones, around 90% seen once; the top ten hold less than 9.5%. Whole-study results and caveats: Broader posttransplant TCR repertoire diversity was predicted by graft donor and pretransplant recipient Inverse Simpson Index values.

The germline V and J ends were trimmed by 2 bases and 3 bases, with 10 bases remaining between them. CDR1 is SGHAT and CDR2 is FQNNGV in the germline V gene. The CDR3 covers 14 residues. Comments on this clone: What it binds is unknown.

J is TRBJ1-1 and V is TRBV11-2; possible D gene TRBD1, 5 bases. The specimen was PBMCs, collected 100 days after allogeneic stem cell transplant. The TCR sequence derives from a female patient aged 50 to 65 who had an allogeneic stem cell transplant from an unrelated donor, so the T cells may come from the graft donor. Some clones in this sample may be carry-over from other donors' samples. CDR3 bases: TGTGCCAGCAGCTTATGGGGGGATTACACTGAAGCTTTCTTT. Translating it yields CASSLWGDYTEAFF.